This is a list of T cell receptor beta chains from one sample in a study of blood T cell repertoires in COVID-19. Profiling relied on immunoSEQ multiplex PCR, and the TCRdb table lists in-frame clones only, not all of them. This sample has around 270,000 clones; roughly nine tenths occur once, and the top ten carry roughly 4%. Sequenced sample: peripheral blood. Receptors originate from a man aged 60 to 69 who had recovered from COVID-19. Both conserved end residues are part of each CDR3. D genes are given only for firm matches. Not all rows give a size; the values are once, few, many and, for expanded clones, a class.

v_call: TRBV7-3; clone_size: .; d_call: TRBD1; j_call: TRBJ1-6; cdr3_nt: TGTGCCAGCAGCGCCTCGACAGGGGGCGCTTCACCCCTCCACTTT; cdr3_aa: CASSASTGGASPLHF
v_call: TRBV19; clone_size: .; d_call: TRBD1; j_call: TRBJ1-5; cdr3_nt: TGTGCCAGTAGTAGGGACAGGGCCGAGGGCCGCAATCAGCCCCAGCATTTT; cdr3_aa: CASSRDRAEGRNQPQHF
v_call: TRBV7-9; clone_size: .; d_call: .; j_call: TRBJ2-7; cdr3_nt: TGTGCCAGCACCACAGTCCAAGGGGACGAGCAGTACTTC; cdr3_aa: CASTTVQGDEQYF
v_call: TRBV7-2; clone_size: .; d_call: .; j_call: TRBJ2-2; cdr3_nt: TGTGCCAGCAGCTTTGTTCGGACAACAGGCGGGGAGCTGTTTTTT; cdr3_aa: CASSFVRTTGGELFF
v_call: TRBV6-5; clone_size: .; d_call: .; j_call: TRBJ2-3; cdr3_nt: TGTGCCAGCACCCAGGACCTAGCACGAACAGATACGCAGTATTTT; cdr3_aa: CASTQDLARTDTQYF
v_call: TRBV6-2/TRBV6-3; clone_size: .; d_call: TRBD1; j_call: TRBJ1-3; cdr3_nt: TGTGCCAGCAGTTACCCCCGGACAGGTCTCGCCTCTGGAAACACCATATATTTT; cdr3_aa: CASSYPRTGLASGNTIYF
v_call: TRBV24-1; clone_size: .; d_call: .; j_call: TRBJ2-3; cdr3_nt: TGTGCCACCAGTGACCATAAGACAGCCCTCGTCGATACGCAGTATTTT; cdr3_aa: CATSDHKTALVDTQYF
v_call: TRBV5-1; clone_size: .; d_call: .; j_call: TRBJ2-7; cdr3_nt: TGCGCCAGCAGCCACTACTACGAGCAGTACTTC; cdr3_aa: CASSHYYEQYF
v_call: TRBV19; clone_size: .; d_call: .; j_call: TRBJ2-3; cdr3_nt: TGTGCCAGTAGTGTCCAGGGGTTGGATACGCAGTATTTT; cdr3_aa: CASSVQGLDTQYF
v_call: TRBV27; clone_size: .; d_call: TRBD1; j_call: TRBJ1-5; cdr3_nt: TGTGCCAGCAGTTTATCGCCGGACAGGGGTATTGGGAATCAGCCCCAGCATTTT; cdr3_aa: CASSLSPDRGIGNQPQHF
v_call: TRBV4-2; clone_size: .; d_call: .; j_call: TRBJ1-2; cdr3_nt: TGTGCCAGCAGCCAAGACCAGGCTTCGTGGACCTTC; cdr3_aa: CASSQDQASWTF
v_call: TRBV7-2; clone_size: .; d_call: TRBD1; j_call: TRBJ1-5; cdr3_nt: TGTGCCAGCAGCTTAGTGCCGACAGGGGTTCAGCCCCAGCATTTT; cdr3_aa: CASSLVPTGVQPQHF
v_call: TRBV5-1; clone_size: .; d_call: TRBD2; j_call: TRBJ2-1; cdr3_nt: TGCGCCAGCAGCTTGGAAATAGCGGGGTGGTATGAGCAGTTCTTC; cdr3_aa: CASSLEIAGWYEQFF
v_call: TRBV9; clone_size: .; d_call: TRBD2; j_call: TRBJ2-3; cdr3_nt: TGTGCCAGCAGCGCCAGACTAGCGGGGGTGCGCACAGATACGCAGTATTTT; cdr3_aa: CASSARLAGVRTDTQYF
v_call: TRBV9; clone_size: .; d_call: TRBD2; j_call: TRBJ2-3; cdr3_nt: TGTGCCAGCAGCGTAGGACTAGCGGGGGGGCTCTCAGATACGCAGTATTTT; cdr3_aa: CASSVGLAGGLSDTQYF
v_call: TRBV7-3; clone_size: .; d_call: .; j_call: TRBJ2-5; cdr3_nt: TGTGCCAGCAGCTTGGACAGCCGGAGGACCCAGTACTTC; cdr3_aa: CASSLDSRRTQYF
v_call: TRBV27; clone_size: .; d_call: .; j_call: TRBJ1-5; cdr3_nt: TGTGCCAGCAGTTTTAATAGCAATCAGCCCCAGCATTTT; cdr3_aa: CASSFNSNQPQHF
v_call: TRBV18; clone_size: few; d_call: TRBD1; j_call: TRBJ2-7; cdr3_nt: TGTGCCAGCTCACCATCGGGGACAGGCTTGTACGAGCAGTACTTC; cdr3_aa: CASSPSGTGLYEQYF
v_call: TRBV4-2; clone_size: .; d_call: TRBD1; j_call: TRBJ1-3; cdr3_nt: TGTGCCAGCAGCCAAGCAGGGGGCTGGGGAAATTCTGGAAACACCATATATTTT; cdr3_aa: CASSQAGGWGNSGNTIYF
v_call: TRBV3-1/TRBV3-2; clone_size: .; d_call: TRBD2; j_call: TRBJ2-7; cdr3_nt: TGTGCCAGCAGCCTACCACAAGCGGGACCCTCCGAGCAGTACTTC; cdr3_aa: CASSLPQAGPSEQYF
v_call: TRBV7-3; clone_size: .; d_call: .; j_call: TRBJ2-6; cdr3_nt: TGTGCCAGCAGCTCAGCTATAGGGGGAAGATACGGGGCCAACGTCCTGACTTTC; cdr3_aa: CASSSAIGGRYGANVLTF
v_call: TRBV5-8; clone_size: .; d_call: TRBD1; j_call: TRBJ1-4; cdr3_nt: TGTGCCAGCAGCTGGGGACAGGGCGCAACTAATGAAAAACTGTTTTTT; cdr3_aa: CASSWGQGATNEKLFF
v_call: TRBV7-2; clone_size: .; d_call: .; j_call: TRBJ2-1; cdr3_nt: TGTGCCAGCAGCTTAATCTGGCGGGGAGGCAATGAGCAGTTCTTC; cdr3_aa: CASSLIWRGGNEQFF
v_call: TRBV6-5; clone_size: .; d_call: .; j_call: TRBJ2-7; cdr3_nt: TGTGCCAGCAGGGGGGCTCGCGAGCAGTACTTC; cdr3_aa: CASRGAREQYF
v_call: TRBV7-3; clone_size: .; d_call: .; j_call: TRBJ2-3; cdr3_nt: TGTGCCAGCAGCTTAACACCTTTGAGGGGGGGCCTCACAGATACGCAGTATTTT; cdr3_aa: CASSLTPLRGGLTDTQYF
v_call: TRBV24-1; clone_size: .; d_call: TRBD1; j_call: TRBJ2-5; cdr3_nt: TGTGCCACCAGTGACCGTAGACAGGGACAAGAGACCCAGTACTTC; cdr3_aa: CATSDRRQGQETQYF
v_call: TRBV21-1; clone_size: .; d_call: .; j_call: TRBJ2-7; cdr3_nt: TGTGCCAGCAGCAAAGTAGCGGGACCCCCCGAGCAGTACTTC; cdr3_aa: CASSKVAGPPEQYF
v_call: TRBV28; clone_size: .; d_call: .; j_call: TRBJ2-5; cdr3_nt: TGTGCCAGCAGAACCACTCTAGGGACCCAGTACTTC; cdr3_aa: CASRTTLGTQYF
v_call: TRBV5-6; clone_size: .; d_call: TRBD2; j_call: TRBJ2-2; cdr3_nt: TGTGCCAGCAGCTTGCGACTAGCGGGGGGAAGGACCGGGGAGCTGTTTTTT; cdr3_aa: CASSLRLAGGRTGELFF
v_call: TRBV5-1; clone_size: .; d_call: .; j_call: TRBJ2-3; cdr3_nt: TGCGCCAGCAGCGGGGCAGTCGGCACAGATACGCAGTATTTT; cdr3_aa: CASSGAVGTDTQYF
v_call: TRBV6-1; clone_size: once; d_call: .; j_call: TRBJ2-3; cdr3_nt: TGTGCCAGCAGTGAGAACACCGCTAGCACAGATACGCAGTATTTT; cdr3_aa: CASSENTASTDTQYF
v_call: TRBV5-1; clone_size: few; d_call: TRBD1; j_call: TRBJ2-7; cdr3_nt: TGCGCCAGCAGCTCGAGGACAGGGGGGTCCGGCGAGCAGTACTTC; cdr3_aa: CASSSRTGGSGEQYF
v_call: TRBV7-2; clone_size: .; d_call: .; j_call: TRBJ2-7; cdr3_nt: TGTGCCAGCAGCTCCCGGCGGGGCTACGAGCAGTACTTC; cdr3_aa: CASSSRRGYEQYF
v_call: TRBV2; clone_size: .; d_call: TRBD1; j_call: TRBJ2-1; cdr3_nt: TGTGCCAGCAGTGAACAAGGGACAGGAGTAAGTGAGCAGTTCTTC; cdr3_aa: CASSEQGTGVSEQFF
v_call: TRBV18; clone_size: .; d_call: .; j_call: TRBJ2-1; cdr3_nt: TGTGCCAGCTCACCACAACAGGTTATGGGTGCCAATGAGCAGTTCTTC; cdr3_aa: CASSPQQVMGANEQFF
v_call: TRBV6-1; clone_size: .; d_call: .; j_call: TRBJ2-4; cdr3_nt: TGTGCCAGCACTTTTATCCTTGACAGAGGTAACATTCAGTACTTC; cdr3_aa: CASTFILDRGNIQYF
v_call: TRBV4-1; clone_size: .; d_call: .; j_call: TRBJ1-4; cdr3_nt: TGCGCCAGCAGCCAAGAACAAGTGTCTCCTAGTGATGAAAAACTGTTTTTT; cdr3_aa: CASSQEQVSPSDEKLFF
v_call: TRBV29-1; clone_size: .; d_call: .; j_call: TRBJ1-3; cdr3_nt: TGCAGCGTTGCGAAATCGGTTCCCGGAAACACCATATATTTT; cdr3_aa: CSVAKSVPGNTIYF
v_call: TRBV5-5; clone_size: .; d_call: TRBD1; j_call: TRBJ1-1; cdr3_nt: TGTGCCAGCAGCTTGGCCTCTTGGACAGGGGTGAGAGGTAGTAAAGCTTTCTTT; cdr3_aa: CASSLASWTGVRGSKAFF
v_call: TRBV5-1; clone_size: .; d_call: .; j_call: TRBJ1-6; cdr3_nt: TGCGCCAGCAGCTCCGATCCCGGAGGGGATTCACCCCTCCACTTT; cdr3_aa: CASSSDPGGDSPLHF
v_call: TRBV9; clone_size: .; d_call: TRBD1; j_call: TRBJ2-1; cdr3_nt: TGTGCCAGCAGCGGGACAGGGCACAATGAGCAGTTCTTC; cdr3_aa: CASSGTGHNEQFF
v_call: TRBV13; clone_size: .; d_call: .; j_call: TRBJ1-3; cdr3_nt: TGTGCCAGCAGCCGGGCGGGGGCTGGAAACACCATATATTTT; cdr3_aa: CASSRAGAGNTIYF
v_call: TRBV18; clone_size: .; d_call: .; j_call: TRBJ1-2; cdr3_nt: TGTGCCAGCTCACCTTCGGGAGGGTATGGCTACACCTTC; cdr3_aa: CASSPSGGYGYTF
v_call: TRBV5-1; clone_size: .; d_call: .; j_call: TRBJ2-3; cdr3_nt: TGCGCCAGCAGCTTGACCTACACAGATACGCAGTATTTT; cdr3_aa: CASSLTYTDTQYF